The 6 T cell receptor beta chains reported below all come from one sample, sequenced in a study of blood T cells in healthy people across ages. The authors ran a second PCR of about 6 to 11 cycles using a sample-barcoded 5' primer and a J-beta primer mix. TCRdb independently ran MiXCR on the 5' RACE reads; one entry per CDR3 protein. The sample has approximately 1.5 million distinct CDR3 sequences; approximately 43% are singletons. Sequenced input: blood. The receptors come from a woman younger than 35 in good health.

In its sample, this clonotype was seen once. The chain combines TRBV20-1 with TRBJ2-3; TRBD2 matches at 7 bases. Germline CDR1 reads DFQATT; CDR2 reads SNEGSKA (reference sequence). The CDR3 runs 13 residues. The V gene end was trimmed by 7 bases and the J gene end by 0 bases; junction bases not matched to a gene: 4. CDR3 loop: CSVISGSTDTQYF. The CDR3, as DNA: TGCAGTGTCATTAGCGGGAGCACAGATACGCAGTATTTT.

The V and J genes are TRBV6-1 and TRBJ1-2; D is possibly TRBD1 (5 bases). Germline CDR1 and CDR2: MNHNS and SASEGT. This CDR3 is built from 17 residues. V lost 4 bases, J lost 2 bases, and 20 bases lay in between. The DNA of the CDR3 is TGTGCCAGCAGTGCGGGAGGCCTAGTTACAGGAAACTATGGCTACACCTTC. This sequence encodes CASSAGGLVTGNYGYTF.

This chain joins TRBV29-1 and TRBJ1-2; no clear D gene. This CDR3 has 15 amino acids. Germline V gene lookup returns CDR1 SQVTM and CDR2 ANQGSEA. The V end was cut by 1 base, the J end by 3 bases, with 15 bases between. The CDR3: CSVEADGFLDYGYTF. DNA of the CDR3: TGCAGCGTTGAAGCGGACGGATTCCTCGACTATGGCTACACCTTC. Full variable domain (remainder filled in from reference TRBV29-1 and TRBJ1-2): SAVISQKPSRDICQRGTSLTIQCQVDSQVTMMFWYRQQPGQSLTLIATANQGSEATYESGFVIDKFPISRPNLTFSTLTVSNMSPEDSSIYLCSVEADGFLDYGYTFGSGTRLTVV.

This clonotype was picked up a small number of times. This rearrangement joins TRBV12-3 or TRBV12-4 to TRBJ2-7; D unclear. The ends were cut back, 3 bases at V and 3 bases at J, with 6 bases in the middle. The length of the CDR3 is 12 residues. The CDR3 DNA sequence: TGTGCCAGCAGTTTTTACGGCTACGAGCAGTACTTC. Protein: CASSFYGYEQYF.

This chain uses TRBV5-6 with TRBJ2-3, with D perhaps TRBD2 (6 bases). The CDR3 is made up of 15 amino acids. From germline, CDR1 is SGHDT and CDR2 YYEEEE. The ends were cut back, 1 base at V and 0 bases at J, with 9 bases in the middle. The CDR3, as DNA: TGTGCCAGCAGCTTGCCGGGAGATAGCACAGATACGCAGTATTTT. This encodes CASSLPGDSTDTQYF. The complete variable domain, with remaining parts taken from reference TRBV5-6 and TRBJ2-3, reads DAGVTQSPTHLIKTRGQQVTLRCSPKSGHDTVSWYQQALGQGPQFIFQYYEEEERQRGNFPDRFSGHQFPNYSSELNVNALLLGDSALYLCASSLPGDSTDTQYFGPGTRLTVL.

This clonotype has only a few counts. This chain joins TRBV3-1 and TRBJ2-5, with 8 bases fitting TRBD1. Germline CDR1 is LGHDT and CDR2 is YNNKEL (reference sequence). V dropped 3 bases and J dropped 5; count of bases not matched to a gene: 8. The CDR3 is 15 residues long. The CDR3 DNA is TGTGCCAGCAGCCACCTCTGGACAGGGAGTGAGACCCAGTACTTC. It is translated as CASSHLWTGSETQYF.